The 23 T cell receptor beta chains reported below all come from one sample, sequenced in a study of cytomegalovirus exposure and HLA in healthy donors (TCRdb year 2017). Library preparation employed the immunoSEQ multiplex PCR assay. A mixture of 60 forward primers for TCR Vbeta segments and 13 reverse primers for TCR Jbeta segments was used in the multiplex PCR. This immuneACCESS table, as held by TCRdb, lists in-frame sequences with V and J called but not all clones. Of the missing ones, under half trace to an unresolved V gene in checked studies; the others have no known cause. The sample table records approximately 190,000 clones; about 81% of these occur just once. The top ten clonotypes cover 6% to 8% of the sample. Sequences were obtained from PBMCs. The receptors shown here come from a woman in her forties or fifties in good health and CMV-seropositive.

The chain employs TRBV4-1 and TRBJ2-3; no clear D gene. With 1 base removed from V and 4 bases from J, the gap between germline ends came to 9 bases. CDR3 size: 14 residues. CDR1 MGHRA and CDR2 YSYEKL come from the germline V gene. The CDR3 nucleotides are TGCGCCAGCAGCCAAGTCGCTAGAGCAGATACGCAGTATTTT. It translates to CASSQVARADTQYF.

The V gene is TRBV5-1, the J gene TRBJ1-2; D may be TRBD1 (6 bases). CDR3 length equals 14 residues. Germline V lookup: CDR1 SGHRS, CDR2 YFSETQ. Trimming took off 4 bases at V and 5 bases at J, with 15 bases between the two ends. DNA for the CDR3: TGCGCCAGCAGCCTGCCGGGACAACCTTATGGCTACACCTTC. It is translated as CASSLPGQPYGYTF.

This clone was counted only a few times. The V and J genes are TRBV4-1 and TRBJ1-6; D is ambiguous. Trimming cost V 4 bases and J 10 bases, with 26 bases left between them. Germline values: CDR1 MGHRA, CDR2 YSYEKL. This CDR3 spans 18 amino acids. The CDR3 sequence: CASSRHPEREGRSSPLHF. In nucleotides, the CDR3 is TGCGCCAGCAGCCGCCACCCAGAGCGGGAGGGAAGAAGCTCACCCCTCCACTTT.

The rearrangement uses TRBV13 and TRBJ1-2; weak D call: TRBD1 (5 bases). CDR1 and CDR2 (germline): PRHDT, FYEKMQ (reference sequence). Trimming shortened V by 2 bases and J by 2 bases, and 12 bases separated the two germline ends. This CDR3 contains 15 residues. The CDR3 spells CASSLYRPMNYGYTF. In DNA form, the CDR3 reads TGTGCCAGCAGCTTATACAGGCCGATGAACTATGGCTACACCTTC.

V gene TRBV7-9 combines with J gene TRBJ2-1; TRBD1 is a possible D gene (5 bases). The V end lost 5 bases, the J end lost 4 bases, and 9 bases lay between the germline ends. Per the germline V gene, CDR1 is SEHNR and CDR2 is FQNEAQ (reference sequence). CDR3 length: 13 residues. The CDR3 region has the DNA TGTGCCAGCAGCGTATCAGGGTACAATGAGCAGTTCTTC. Residues: CASSVSGYNEQFF.

This clone was recorded a few times. The chain joins TRBV6-5 to TRBJ2-7; 10 positions agree with TRBD2. Germline-derived CDR1 and CDR2 are MNHEY and SVGAGI. This CDR3 has 14 residues. J lost 8 bases, V lost 6 bases, and 10 bases had no gene match. The CDR3 DNA reads as TGTGCCAGCAGAACCGGGACTAGCGCGAAACAGCAGTACTTC. Amino acids: CASRTGTSAKQQYF.

The chain recombines TRBV29-1 with TRBJ1-2; D is uncertain. Germline V gene sequence: CDR1 SQVTM, CDR2 ANQGSEA. Trimming pared 4 bases from V and 8 bases from J, leaving 11 bases between. CDR3 length equals 11 residues. CDR3 loop: CSVGVRGGYTF. Written as DNA, the CDR3 is TGCAGCGTTGGGGTTCGCGGGGGCTACACCTTC.

The chain recombines TRBV18 with TRBJ2-5; weak D call: TRBD2 (6 bases). Trimming took off 2 bases at V and 5 bases at J, with 9 bases between the two ends. CDR3 length: 13 amino acids. The V gene's germline CDR1 is KGHSH and CDR2 LQKENI. CDR3 sequence: CASSPGGKETQYF. As DNA, the CDR3 is TGTGCCAGCTCACCAGGAGGGAAGGAGACCCAGTACTTC.

This chain uses TRBV21-1 with TRBJ2-2; TRBD1 is the table's D call and was not checked against the DNA. TRBV21-1 is shown as a pseudogene. This CDR3 region has 20 residues. The CDR3: CASSKTGTGITHKNTGELFF. In DNA form, the CDR3 reads TGTGCCAGCAGCAAAACCGGGACAGGGATCACCCACAAGAACACCGGGGAGCTGTTTTTT.

This chain uses TRBV5-1 with TRBJ2-5; 7 bases agree with TRBD1. This CDR3 spans 15 amino acids. V lost 4 bases to trimming and J lost 1 base; unmatched junction nucleotides: 7. Germline CDR1 SGHRS, CDR2 YFSETQ. CDR3 sequence (DNA): TGCGCCAGCAGCCTCGGGACAGAGCTCCAAGAGACCCAGTACTTC. Amino acid sequence: CASSLGTELQETQYF.

This clone was recorded only once. J is TRBJ2-3 and V is TRBV18; tentative D call: TRBD1 (6 bases). Germline CDR1 is KGHSH and CDR2 is LQKENI. CDR3 length: 14 amino acids. Trimming shortened V by 3 bases and J by 3 bases, and 10 bases separated the two germline ends. Here the CDR3 DNA reads TGTGCCAGCTCACCCAACACAGGGACAGATACGCAGTATTTT. It codes for CASSPNTGTDTQYF.

This chain joins TRBV4-1 and TRBJ2-1; 10 nucleotides match TRBD2. Germline V gives CDR1 MGHRA, CDR2 YSYEKL. The length of the CDR3 is 15 residues. The junction had 1 base not matched to a gene; V was cut back by 3 bases and J by 2 bases. The CDR3 DNA reads TGCGCCAGCAGCCACGGACTAGCGGCCTACAATGAGCAGTTCTTC. Amino acid sequence: CASSHGLAAYNEQFF.

The chain links TRBV19 to TRBJ1-2; D gene uncertain. Trimming cost V 10 bases and J 4 bases, with 13 bases left between them. The CDR3 spans 12 residues. CDR1 and CDR2 from the germline V gene are LNHDA and SQIVND (reference sequence). The CDR3 DNA reads as TGTGCCACGAAGAAGGGAGCCTATGGCTACACCTTC. Translating it yields CATKKGAYGYTF.

The rearrangement links TRBV6-4 to TRBJ1-1; no firm D call. In germline, CDR1 is MRHNA, CDR2 SNTAGT. CDR3 length equals 13 residues. V gave up 6 bases and J gave up 4 bases, with 12 bases separating them. The CDR3 loop reads CASRDSGGTEAFF. The CDR3 DNA is TGTGCCAGCAGGGATTCAGGAGGCACTGAAGCTTTCTTT.

The chain recombines TRBV5-4 with TRBJ1-6, with 8 bases that match TRBD1. Trimming removed 2 bases from V and 6 bases from J; junction bases left unmatched: 4. CDR3 length equals 15 residues. Germline CDR1 and CDR2: SGHNT and YYREEE (reference sequence). CDR3 nucleotides: TGTGCCAGCAGCTTTGGGGACAGGTTTAATTCACCCCTCCACTTT. It is translated as CASSFGDRFNSPLHF.

The chain recombines TRBV27 with TRBJ2-1; TRBD2 matches 12 bases. V dropped 5 bases and J dropped 6; count of bases not matched to a gene: 8. Germline CDR1 and CDR2: MNHEY and SMNVEV (reference sequence). The CDR3 contains 16 residues. The CDR3 here is CASSHRLAGVTNEQFF. The CDR3 DNA reads as TGTGCCAGCAGTCATCGACTAGCGGGAGTCACCAATGAGCAGTTCTTC.

In this sample, this clone turned up once. V gene TRBV4-1 combines with J gene TRBJ1-5, with 8 bases lining up with TRBD1. This CDR3 spans 13 amino acids. In germline, CDR1 is MGHRA, CDR2 YSYEKL. V gave up 4 bases and J gave up 7 bases; unmatched junction bases: 3. In DNA, the CDR3 is TGCGCCAGCAGCCCTGACAGGGGACAGCCCCAGCATTTT. This codes for CASSPDRGQPQHF.

The chain links TRBV28 to TRBJ1-2; D gene uncertain. In germline, CDR1 is MDHEN, CDR2 SYDVKM. CDR3 length: 14 residues. The germline V and J ends were trimmed by 8 bases and 1 base, with 14 bases remaining between them. The chain's CDR3 is CASYGHGVNYGYTF. Here the CDR3 DNA reads TGTGCCAGCTACGGCCACGGGGTTAACTATGGCTACACCTTC.

The chain has TRBV19 and TRBJ1-1, with D possibly matching TRBD1 (5 bases). Germline-derived CDR1 and CDR2 are LNHDA and SQIVND (reference sequence). This CDR3 is built from 14 residues. The V gene lost 6 bases and the J gene lost 8 bases, with 19 bases spanning the gap. The CDR3 region is CASRSPLQVSEAFF. The CDR3, as DNA: TGTGCCAGTAGGTCACCACTACAGGTATCCGAAGCTTTCTTT.

In DNA, the CDR3 is TGTGCCAGCAGCTTGGAGGCCAGGGGGCGCGAGCAGTACTTC. Amino acid sequence: CASSLEARGREQYF. The V call is TRBV5-6, the J call TRBJ2-7; 8 bases are shared with TRBD1. The CDR3 is made up of 14 amino acids. Looked up from germline, CDR1 is SGHDT and CDR2 is YYEEEE. After removal of 0 bases from V and 6 bases from J, the junction contained 5 bases not matched to a gene.

The gene calls are TRBV2 and TRBJ2-3; D perhaps matches TRBD1 (6 bases). The CDR3 length is 13 residues. V was trimmed by 8 bases and J by 4 bases, leaving 13 bases between them. Per the germline V gene, CDR1 is SNHLY and CDR2 is FYNNEI. CDR3 in amino acids: CASEQGRADTQYF. In nucleotides, the CDR3 is TGTGCCAGCGAACAGGGAAGGGCAGATACGCAGTATTTT.

J is TRBJ2-1 and V is TRBV9, with 7 bases identical to TRBD2. Losses at the gene ends were 1 base for V and 2 bases for J; bases not matched to a gene: 3. The CDR3 has 15 amino acids. The germline V gene encodes CDR1 SGDLS and CDR2 YYNGEE. CDR3 sequence (DNA): TGTGCCAGCAGCGTACGTAGCGGGCCCTACAATGAGCAGTTCTTC. This encodes CASSVRSGPYNEQFF. The full variable domain, with the rest looked up from reference TRBV9 and TRBJ2-1, is DSGVTQTPKHLITATGQRVTLRCSPRSGDLSVYWYQQSLDQGLQFLIQYYNGEERAKGNILERFSAQQFPDLHSELNLSSLELGDSALYFCASSVRSGPYNEQFFGPGTRLTVL.

The chain couples TRBV5-1 to TRBJ2-1; D is perhaps TRBD2 (6 bases). V dropped 0 bases and J dropped 0 bases, with 7 bases sitting between them. The CDR3 has 15 residues. The germline CDR1 and CDR2 sequences are SGHRS and YFSETQ. Here the CDR3 reads CASSLGSGSYNEQFF. CDR3 coding DNA: TGCGCCAGCAGCTTGGGTAGCGGCTCCTACAATGAGCAGTTCTTC.